The following is a T cell receptor beta chain sequence with its context. The cohort comprised adults aged about 18 to 90 years residing in under 30 US areas. Membership in each cohort depended on participant-reported clinical history. This entry belongs to a study of blood T cell repertoires in COVID-19. Study as a whole: PBMCs, B-cell-depleted T cells, or T cells provided the cDNA or gDNA that made up the material.

Sequenced by immunoSEQ multiplex PCR; TCRdb stores in-frame clones only, minus some. The sample shows 350,000 to 550,000 clones, 87% of them seen only once. Germline-derived CDR1 and CDR2 are SGHNT and YYREEE (reference sequence). The CDR3 covers 14 residues. Germline trimming cut 2 bases from V and 5 bases from J; bases unmatched to any gene: 0. The receptor comes from a woman aged 18-30 years with acute COVID-19. The chain combines TRBV5-4 with TRBJ2-2; 10 bases map to TRBD2. Sequenced input: PBMCs or T cells enriched from blood (not recorded which). The CDR3 region is CASSLAGGTGELFF. CDR3 nucleotides: TGTGCCAGCAGCTTAGCGGGAGGGACCGGGGAGCTGTTTTTT.